Sequencing of this T cell receptor (beta chain) was carried out in a study of T cells in Graves' hyperthyroidism and ophthalmopathy. Whole-study results and caveats: The model predicted ophthalmopathy a median around 6 months before onset.

This clonotype showed up just once. Its antigen is as yet unknown. The germline CDR1 and CDR2 sequences are MDHEN and SYDVKM. With 5 bases removed from V and 0 bases from J, the gap between germline ends came to 10 bases. This CDR3 region has 14 residues. Amplified regions were TCR beta CDR3 sequences from RNA transcripts. Researchers ran a first-round RT-PCR on the TCR CDR3 using the HTBI primer set. A single record per CDR3 protein comes from TCRdb applying MiXCR to the multiplex PCR reads. The sample has 300,000 to 450,000 distinct CDR3 sequences, about a fifth seen once. The cohort's ophthalmopathy patients, a group with duration under 3 months, had a Clinical Activity Score of at least 3 and a NOSPECS grade of at least 4. Exclusion followed for patients with uncontrolled infection, other autoimmune disease, pregnancy or lactation. PBMCs were derived from 10 ml fresh peripheral blood.

The clonotype originates from a man aged 18 to 29 with Graves' ophthalmopathy. The rearrangement joins TRBV28 to TRBJ1-1, with D maybe TRBD1 (5 bases). The specimen sequenced was blood. The CDR3 loop reads CASSESGLNTEAFF. Written as DNA, the CDR3 is TGTGCCAGCAGTGAATCAGGGTTGAACACTGAAGCTTTCTTT. Full variable domain (missing parts from reference TRBV28 and TRBJ1-1): DVKVTQSSRYLVKRTGEKVFLECVQDMDHENMFWYRQDPGLGLRLIYFSYDVKMKEKGDIPEGYSVSREKKERFSLILESASTNQTSMYLCASSESGLNTEAFFGQGTRLTVV.